These 30 T cell receptor beta chains originate from one sample sequenced in a study of cytomegalovirus exposure and HLA in healthy donors. The PCR ran on 60 Vbeta and 13 Jbeta primers. TCRdb's copy holds only in-frame clones and misses some; the assay was immunoSEQ multiplex PCR. Among around 120,000 clones listed, about 70% were seen once. Sequencing input: PBMCs. The receptors stem from a man aged 45-65 years in good health and CMV-seropositive.

This chain joins TRBV30 and TRBJ2-5; no firm D call. The CDR3 runs 10 residues. V lost 5 bases, J lost 8 bases, and 9 bases lay in between. Germline CDR1 GTSNPN, CDR2 SVGIG (reference sequence). The CDR3 loop is CAWPYPTQYF. The CDR3 nucleotides read TGTGCCTGGCCCTACCCAACCCAGTACTTC.

The chain combines TRBV14 with TRBJ2-5; D perhaps matches TRBD1 (5 bases). CDR1 SGHDN and CDR2 FVKESK come from the germline V gene. There are 14 residues in the CDR3. The germline V and J ends were trimmed by 4 bases and 7 bases, with 16 bases remaining between them. CDR3 protein: CASSLDSAWRTQYF. The CDR3 DNA reads as TGTGCCAGCAGCCTTGACAGCGCCTGGCGGACCCAGTACTTC.

The chain employs TRBV2 and TRBJ2-4, with D maybe TRBD1 (7 bases). Germline values: CDR1 SNHLY, CDR2 FYNNEI. CDR3 length equals 18 residues. Trimming removed 3 bases at V and 3 bases at J, with 21 bases between. CDR3 region: CASSEGMTGKEGKNIQYF. DNA of the CDR3: TGTGCCAGCAGTGAGGGAATGACAGGGAAGGAGGGCAAAAACATTCAGTACTTC. Together with reference TRBV2 and TRBJ2-4, the CDR3 gives the full variable domain: EPEVTQTPSHQVTQMGQEVILRCVPISNHLYFYWYRQILGQKVEFLVSFYNNEISEKSEIFDDQFSVERPDGSNFTLKIRSTKLEDSAMYFCASSEGMTGKEGKNIQYFGAGTRLSVL.

This clone was seen a handful of times. This sequence joins TRBV5-4 and TRBJ2-1, with TRBD2 as a possible D gene (6 bases). The CDR3 runs 14 residues. Germline values: CDR1 SGHNT, CDR2 YYREEE (reference sequence). V lost 4 bases and J 10 bases, leaving 18 bases between the germline ends. The CDR3: CASSPKGRPSEQFF. CDR3 DNA: TGTGCCAGCAGCCCCAAGGGGAGGCCGTCCGAGCAGTTCTTC.

V is TRBV12-1 and J is TRBJ1-1; TRBD1, the table's D call, was not compared with the DNA. TRBV12-1 is designated a pseudogene. The CDR3 length is 18 residues. The DNA of the CDR3 is TGTGCCAGCAGCTTGCCCGGGACAGGGGGCGGGAGGGGCACTGAAGCTTTCTTT. The encoded protein is CASSLPGTGGGRGTEAFF.

This chain links TRBV11-2 with TRBJ2-2; D remains unclear. Germline CDR1 SGHAT, CDR2 FQNNGV. The V end was cut by 5 bases, the J end by 13 bases, with 11 bases between. The CDR3 covers 11 residues. Written as DNA, the CDR3 is TGTGCCAGCAGCCTCCGGCGAGGGCTGTTTTTT. This codes for CASSLRRGLFF.

The chain is built from TRBV10-3 and TRBJ1-6; D remains unclear. CDR1 ENHRY and CDR2 SYGVKD come from the germline V gene. V was clipped by 3 bases and J by 9 bases, with 12 bases between them. This CDR3 has 14 residues. The CDR3 DNA is TGTGCCATCAGTGACTGGGGAGCGGGTTCACCCCTCCACTTT. Protein sequence: CAISDWGAGSPLHF.

This sequence joins TRBV1 and TRBJ2-2; the table's D call, TRBD2, has no DNA check behind it. TRBV1 corresponds to a pseudogene. The CDR3 consists of 18 residues. CDR3: CTSSQDIEAGGRTGELFF. CDR3 nucleotides: TGCACCAGCAGCCAAGATATTGAGGCGGGAGGTCGCACCGGGGAGCTGTTTTTT.

The V call is TRBV4-2, the J call TRBJ2-2; TRBD1 agrees at 9 bases. Germline values: CDR1 LGHNA, CDR2 YNFKEQ. The CDR3 is made up of 16 amino acids. The V segment lost 4 bases and the J segment 5 bases; nucleotides outside the gene matches: 8. The CDR3 nucleotides are TGTGCCAGCAGCCTCCGGGACAGGGTTATGACCGGGGAGCTGTTTTTT. Its translation is CASSLRDRVMTGELFF.

This clone was counted a single time. The chain couples TRBV12-5 to TRBJ1-2; possible D gene TRBD1, 5 bases. CDR3 length: 13 amino acids. CDR1 is LGHNT, CDR2 FRNRAP, per germline. Trimming cost V 2 bases and J 7 bases, with 11 bases left between them. CDR3 in amino acids: CASGLHTGTGYTF. The CDR3 DNA is TGTGCTAGTGGTTTGCACACAGGAACTGGCTACACCTTC.

This clone was seen only a few times. The chain has TRBV12-5 and TRBJ2-7, with TRBD2 as a possible D gene (5 bases). V lost 6 bases and J 2 bases, leaving 8 bases between the germline ends. This CDR3 region has 12 residues. In germline, CDR1 is LGHNT, CDR2 FRNRAP. CDR3 region: CASGDGTYEQYF. DNA for the CDR3: TGTGCTAGTGGCGACGGGACCTACGAGCAGTACTTC.

The CDR3 coding sequence is TGTGCCAGTAGTCCCCCGGGCACAGATACGCAGTATTTT. Its translation: CASSPPGTDTQYF. The rearrangement joins TRBV19 to TRBJ2-3; no clear D gene. V was shortened by 5 bases and J by 1 base, with 7 bases between the two germline ends. In germline, CDR1 is LNHDA, CDR2 SQIVND (reference sequence). The length of the CDR3 is 13 residues.

Only a few counts were recorded for this clone. The chain has TRBV10-3 and TRBJ1-2; D is perhaps TRBD1 (5 bases). Germline V CDR1 and CDR2: ENHRY, SYGVKD. CDR3 length: 13 amino acids. V dropped 3 bases and J dropped 8 bases, with 13 bases sitting between them. CDR3 residues: CAISEPGIGGYTF. The CDR3, as DNA: TGTGCCATCAGTGAACCAGGGATAGGAGGCTACACCTTC.

The chain is built from TRBV6-5 and TRBJ2-7; 7 bases match TRBD2. The CDR3 has 16 residues. The V gene's germline CDR1 is MNHEY and CDR2 SVGAGI. Trimming took 4 bases from V and 9 from J; bases not matched to a gene: 18. The CDR3 reads CASSLEGANVGRAQYF. The CDR3 region has the DNA TGTGCCAGCAGTTTAGAAGGGGCCAACGTGGGGAGGGCGCAGTACTTC.

This clone was seen a few times. The chain couples TRBV7-9 to TRBJ2-1; 10 nucleotides align to TRBD2. CDR1 is SEHNR, CDR2 FQNEAQ, per germline (reference sequence). The ends lost 7 bases at V and 10 bases at J; junction bases unmatched: 10. There are 14 residues in the CDR3. The DNA of the CDR3 is TGTGCCAGCATCGGGACTAGCGTTCTCGGGGAGCAGTTCTTC. Residues: CASIGTSVLGEQFF.

This clone turned up a few times. CDR3 in DNA: TGTGCCAGCATCCCAGGAGGGTCCGGGGAGCTGTTTTTT. Protein: CASIPGGSGELFF. The chain joins TRBV6-1 to TRBJ2-2; tentatively, D is TRBD2 (6 bases). This CDR3 is built from 13 residues. Per germline, CDR1 MNHNS and CDR2 SASEGT. V was pared by 7 bases and J by 6 bases, with 12 bases between.

The chain links TRBV30 to TRBJ1-2; no clear D. The CDR3 totals 12 residues. Germline V lookup: CDR1 GTSNPN, CDR2 SVGIG (reference sequence). V was shortened by 7 bases and J by 4 bases, with 13 bases between the two germline ends. This CDR3 is CASTWSGYGYTF. The CDR3 nucleotides read TGTGCCTCCACCTGGAGCGGCTATGGCTACACCTTC.

The J gene is TRBJ1-1, the V gene TRBV5-5; D call uncertain. This CDR3 region has 16 residues. Germline V CDR1 and CDR2: SGHKS, YYEKEE (reference sequence). V dropped 2 bases and J dropped 0 bases, with 14 bases sitting between them. CDR3 in amino acids: CASSFLLRFMNTEAFF. The CDR3 DNA reads TGTGCCAGCAGCTTCCTTCTCAGGTTCATGAACACTGAAGCTTTCTTT.

This clone is a singleton in its sample. The genes are TRBV7-9 and TRBJ2-1; 7 nucleotides align to TRBD2. V lost 2 bases to trimming and J lost 4 bases; unmatched junction nucleotides: 8. Germline values: CDR1 SEHNR, CDR2 FQNEAQ (reference sequence). The CDR3 has 16 amino acids. In DNA form, the CDR3 reads TGTGCCAGCAGCTTAAAGCTAGCGGCTCCATACAATGAGCAGTTCTTC. Translated: CASSLKLAAPYNEQFF. The full variable domain, rest sourced from reference TRBV7-9 and TRBJ2-1, is DTGVSQNPRHKITKRGQNVTFRCDPISEHNRLYWYRQTLGQGPEFLTYFQNEAQLEKSRLLSDRFSAERPKGSFSTLEIQRTEQGDSAMYLCASSLKLAAPYNEQFFGPGTRLTVL.

This chain connects TRBV5-4 to TRBJ1-6, with TRBD1 identical over 7 bases. CDR1 SGHNT and CDR2 YYREEE come from the germline V gene (reference sequence). The CDR3 covers 16 residues. Trimming at V came to 4 bases and at J to 5 bases, leaving 9 bases not matched to a gene. DNA for the CDR3: TGTGCCAGCAGCCGGGGGAGGACAGGCGATAATTCACCCCTCCACTTT. It yields the protein CASSRGRTGDNSPLHF.

The chain uses TRBV30 and TRBJ2-2, with unresolved D. Germline V gene sequence: CDR1 GTSNPN, CDR2 SVGIG (reference sequence). The CDR3 contains 13 residues. V was cut by 0 bases and J by 4 bases, with 6 bases left in between. The CDR3 bases are TGTGCCTGGAGTGTAAGCATCACCGGGGAGCTGTTTTTT. The encoded protein is CAWSVSITGELFF.

The V call is TRBV6-1, the J call TRBJ1-5; no firm D call. Germline CDR1 and CDR2: MNHNS and SASEGT. This CDR3 spans 16 amino acids. The V end was cut by 1 base, the J end by 2 bases, with 12 bases between. CDR3 coding DNA: TGTGCCAGCAGTGAAGTGGGAGGGATCGGCAATCAGCCCCAGCATTTT. Its translation: CASSEVGGIGNQPQHF.

Worth noting for this clone: A junction boundary mismatches the germline segment, possibly from a read error. V and J are TRBV9 and TRBJ2-6; D uncertain. The V gene's germline CDR1 is SGDLS and CDR2 YYNGEE. The length of the CDR3 is 18 residues. CDR3 loop: CTSSVGQVTDSGANVLTF. The CDR3 region has the DNA TGTACCAGCAGCGTAGGGCAGGTCACCGACTCTGGGGCCAACGTCCTGACTTTC.

The chain links TRBV5-6 to TRBJ2-1; TRBD2 matches at 9 bases. This CDR3 is built from 16 residues. Trimming took 3 bases from V and 6 from J; bases not matched to a gene: 10. Germline loops: CDR1 SGHDT, CDR2 YYEEEE. The DNA for the CDR3 is TGTGCCAGCAGCTCCGGGTGGGTAGCGGGAGCCAATGAGCAGTTCTTC. It translates to CASSSGWVAGANEQFF.

This clone appeared once. The V call is TRBV5-1, the J call TRBJ2-5; tentative D call: TRBD2 (6 bases). CDR1 and CDR2 from the germline V gene are SGHRS and YFSETQ. The CDR3 length is 15 residues. V was cut by 4 bases and J by 5 bases, with 18 bases left in between. The chain's CDR3 is CASSPGVQGGETQYF. CDR3 nucleotide sequence: TGCGCCAGCAGCCCGGGAGTCCAGGGTGGGGAGACCCAGTACTTC.

The chain recombines TRBV28 with TRBJ1-5; perhaps TRBD1 as D (5 bases). The CDR3 totals 19 residues. In germline, CDR1 is MDHEN, CDR2 SYDVKM. V shed 8 bases and J shed 3 bases, with 29 bases lying between them. CDR3 DNA sequence: TGTGCCAGCTCCCATCTGCCCGGGCAGGGTTGGCGAATCAATCAGCCCCAGCATTTT. Its translation is CASSHLPGQGWRINQPQHF.

The chain links TRBV5-5 to TRBJ2-5; D is possibly TRBD1 (5 bases). V was shortened by 4 bases and J by 1 base, with 11 bases between the two germline ends. CDR1 SGHKS and CDR2 YYEKEE come from the germline V gene (reference sequence). This CDR3 is 14 amino acids long. CDR3 sequence (DNA): TGTGCCAGCAGCCGGGTAGGGGTCCAAGAGACCCAGTACTTC. It translates to CASSRVGVQETQYF. The full variable domain, its missing parts supplied by reference TRBV5-5 and TRBJ2-5, is DAGVTQSPTHLIKTRGQQVTLRCSPISGHKSVSWYQQVLGQGPQFIFQYYEKEERGRGNFPDRFSARQFPNYSSELNVNALLLGDSALYLCASSRVGVQETQYFGPGTRLLVL.

The chain combines TRBV19 with TRBJ2-3; tentative D call: TRBD2 (6 bases). CDR3 length: 15 amino acids. The germline V gene has CDR1 LNHDA and CDR2 SQIVND (reference sequence). With 3 bases removed from V and 4 bases from J, the gap between germline ends came to 14 bases. The CDR3 DNA reads TGTGCCAGTAGTATGTTGGGGGGTCGACCAGATACGCAGTATTTT. This sequence encodes CASSMLGGRPDTQYF.

J is TRBJ2-1 and V is TRBV7-3; 8 bases are shared with TRBD1. V was pared by 5 bases and J by 6 bases, with 3 bases of the junction left unmatched. CDR1 SGHTA and CDR2 FQGTGA come from the germline V gene. The CDR3 sequence is 13 residues long. CDR3 bases: TGTGCCAGCAGCCCAGGACAGGGCAATGAGCAGTTCTTC. This codes for CASSPGQGNEQFF.

This chain uses TRBV7-9 with TRBJ2-1; D is possibly TRBD2 (5 bases). V dropped 6 bases and J dropped 8 bases, with 11 bases sitting between them. There are 12 residues in the CDR3. Germline V gene data show CDR1 as SEHNR and CDR2 as FQNEAQ (reference sequence). CDR3 nucleotide sequence: TGTGCCAGCAGGGAGGAAGGCGATGAGCAGTTCTTC. Its translation is CASREEGDEQFF.